This TCR beta chain was retrieved from a study of beta chain features in type 1 diabetes. Study-level findings and limits: Possible PCR preference for shorter templates applied equally to patients and controls.

What was sequenced were expressed TCRB transcripts, since all of the isolated RNA had been reverse transcribed. TCRdb keeps only in-frame clones here, not all; method: immunoSEQ multiplex PCR. The table shows under 450,000 clones, with approximately 15% occurring only once. There are 12 residues in the CDR3. With 6 bases removed from V and 8 bases from J, the gap between germline ends came to 11 bases. Germline values: CDR1 SGHTA, CDR2 FQGNSA. Worth noting for this clone: Its target is unknown.

This TCR was recovered from a man aged 25 to 45 in good health. The chain combines TRBV7-2 with TRBJ2-1, with D possibly TRBD2 on 6 matching bases. Sequencing used naive CD4+ T cells from blood. CDR3 in amino acids: CASRRGGHEQFF. In nucleotides, the CDR3 is TGTGCCAGCAGGCGTGGAGGGCATGAGCAGTTCTTC.